This T cell receptor (beta chain) came from a study of shared clonotypes between healthy human individuals. The overall study: Aged between 18 and 49, the donors were a couple of women and three men. Researchers assigned three CD4 naive, three CD4 memory, two CD8 naive and one CD8 memory plate to each donor.

This clone was recorded a few times. This sample includes further DNA sequences coding for the same CDR3. CD8 cells regarded as naive lacked CD45RO, were positively chosen for CCR7, and omitted terminally differentiated effector memory CD45RA+ cells. Sequenced by immunoSEQ multiplex PCR; TCRdb stores in-frame clones only, minus some. The sample lists about 2,100,000 clones, about 93% seen once, with roughly 1.8% in the top ten. Trimming took off 3 bases at V and 1 base at J, with 9 bases between the two ends. The V gene's germline CDR1 is MDHEN and CDR2 SYDVKM. The CDR3 is 14 residues long. The clonotype originates from a man aged 18 to 30 in good health. Some clones in this sample may be carry-over from other donors' samples. The rearrangement uses TRBV28 and TRBJ1-1; D call uncertain. Sequencing was carried out using naive CD8+ T cells from PBMCs. The CDR3 sequence is CASSFTRGNTEAFF. Here the CDR3 DNA reads TGTGCCAGCAGTTTTACGAGAGGGAACACTGAAGCTTTCTTT.